This is a list of T cell receptor beta chains from one sample in a study of blood T cell repertoires in COVID-19. This table comes from immunoSEQ multiplex PCR, and its TCRdb copy is limited to in-frame clones, with some not included. The sample holds fewer than 90,000 clones; about 90% are singletons and the top ten take around 6.7%. The specimen was peripheral blood. Every receptor here comes from a woman older than 75 with active COVID-19. CDR3s include the opening cysteine and the closing phenylalanine or tryptophan.

j_gene	v_gene	CDR3aa
TRBJ2-1	TRBV19	CASKDRNGERHEQFF
TRBJ2-1	TRBV10-1	CASSPSHKAAFF
TRBJ2-1	TRBV6-5	CASSYSQAPGGNEQFF
TRBJ2-1	TRBV6-5	CASKTSGRVYEQFF
TRBJ2-1	TRBV28	CASSLASSGYNEQFF
TRBJ2-5	TRBV15	CATSSAKLAGGQETQYF
TRBJ1-5	TRBV28	CASSLLGQGAINQPQHF
TRBJ2-7	TRBV19	CASSILAGGLYEQYF
TRBJ2-3	TRBV4-1	CASSQGLVSDTQYF
TRBJ2-1	TRBV19	CASSIGVGRTGSYNEQFF
TRBJ2-1	TRBV19	CASSIYLLSGYNEQFF
TRBJ2-7	TRBV24-1	CAPLETGSDEQYF
TRBJ2-5	TRBV12-3/TRBV12-4	CASREAPQETQYF
TRBJ2-3	TRBV3-1/TRBV3-2	CASSRRASGSYTQYF
TRBJ2-2	TRBV28	CASSETGELFF
TRBJ2-3	TRBV3-1/TRBV3-2	CASSQAFGANTQYF
TRBJ2-1	TRBV7-6	CASSLILRGLAGNNEQFF
TRBJ2-7	TRBV7-8	CASSLGAGSGVYEQYF
TRBJ2-5	TRBV4-2	CASSHTGTGGKTQYF